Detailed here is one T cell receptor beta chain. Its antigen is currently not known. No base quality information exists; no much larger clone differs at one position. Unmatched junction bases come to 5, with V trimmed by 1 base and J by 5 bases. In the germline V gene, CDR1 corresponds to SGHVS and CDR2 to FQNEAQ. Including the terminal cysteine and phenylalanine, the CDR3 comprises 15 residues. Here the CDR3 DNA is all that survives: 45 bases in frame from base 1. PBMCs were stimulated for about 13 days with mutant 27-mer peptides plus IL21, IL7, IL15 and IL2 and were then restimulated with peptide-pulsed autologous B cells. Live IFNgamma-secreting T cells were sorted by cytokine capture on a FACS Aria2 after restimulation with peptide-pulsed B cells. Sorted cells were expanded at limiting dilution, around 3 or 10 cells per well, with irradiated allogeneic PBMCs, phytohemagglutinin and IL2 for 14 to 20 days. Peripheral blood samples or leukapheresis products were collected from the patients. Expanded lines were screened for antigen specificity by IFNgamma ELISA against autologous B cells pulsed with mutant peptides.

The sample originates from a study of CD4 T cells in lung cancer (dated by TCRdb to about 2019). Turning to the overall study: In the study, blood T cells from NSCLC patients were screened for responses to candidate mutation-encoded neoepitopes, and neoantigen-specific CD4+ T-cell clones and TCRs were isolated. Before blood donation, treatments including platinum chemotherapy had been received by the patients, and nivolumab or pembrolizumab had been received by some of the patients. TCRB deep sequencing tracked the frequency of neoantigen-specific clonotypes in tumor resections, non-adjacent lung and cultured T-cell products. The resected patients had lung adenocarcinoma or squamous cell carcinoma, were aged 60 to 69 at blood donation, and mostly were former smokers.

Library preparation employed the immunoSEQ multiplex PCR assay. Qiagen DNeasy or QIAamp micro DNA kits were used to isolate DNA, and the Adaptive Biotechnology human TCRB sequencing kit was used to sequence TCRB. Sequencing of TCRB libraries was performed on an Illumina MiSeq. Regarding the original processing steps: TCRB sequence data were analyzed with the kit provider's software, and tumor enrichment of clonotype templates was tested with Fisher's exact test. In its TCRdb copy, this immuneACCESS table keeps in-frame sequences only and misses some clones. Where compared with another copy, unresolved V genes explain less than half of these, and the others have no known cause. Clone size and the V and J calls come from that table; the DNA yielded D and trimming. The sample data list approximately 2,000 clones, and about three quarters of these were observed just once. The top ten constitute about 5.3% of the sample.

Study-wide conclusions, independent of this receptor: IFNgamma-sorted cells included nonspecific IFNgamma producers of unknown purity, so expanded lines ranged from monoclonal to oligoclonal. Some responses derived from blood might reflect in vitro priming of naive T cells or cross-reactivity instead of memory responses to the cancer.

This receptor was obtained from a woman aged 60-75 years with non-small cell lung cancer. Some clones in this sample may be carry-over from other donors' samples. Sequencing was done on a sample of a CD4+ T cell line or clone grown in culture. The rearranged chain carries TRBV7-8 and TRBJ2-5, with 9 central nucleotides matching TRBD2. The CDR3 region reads CASSLVLAGRETQYF. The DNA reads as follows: TGTGCCAGCAGCTTAGTGCTAGCGGGGAGGGAGACCCAGTACTTC.